This entry describes one T cell receptor (beta chain). The junction departs from the called germline gene at one end, perhaps through a read error. The data were taken from a study of metastatic and nonmetastatic thyroid tumors. With MiXCR, TCRdb called clones anew from the PCR reads. The data contain more than 5,500 clones, 39% of them singletons. Per germline, CDR1 MNHNS and CDR2 SASEGT. The CDR3 covers 17 residues. Nobody among the patients had been given any treatment before thyroid surgery. The TCR sequence derives from a female donor with papillary thyroid cancer or a benign thyroid nodule (not recorded which). Some clones in this sample may be carry-over from other donors' samples. The specimen sequenced was tumor tissue. The chain recombines TRBV6-1 with TRBJ2-2; 8 bases match TRBD1. The CDR3 sequence is CASSRFGTGSNTGELFF. The CDR3 bases are TGTGCCAGCAGCCGATTTGGGACAGGTTCGAACACAGGGGAGCTGTTTTTT.